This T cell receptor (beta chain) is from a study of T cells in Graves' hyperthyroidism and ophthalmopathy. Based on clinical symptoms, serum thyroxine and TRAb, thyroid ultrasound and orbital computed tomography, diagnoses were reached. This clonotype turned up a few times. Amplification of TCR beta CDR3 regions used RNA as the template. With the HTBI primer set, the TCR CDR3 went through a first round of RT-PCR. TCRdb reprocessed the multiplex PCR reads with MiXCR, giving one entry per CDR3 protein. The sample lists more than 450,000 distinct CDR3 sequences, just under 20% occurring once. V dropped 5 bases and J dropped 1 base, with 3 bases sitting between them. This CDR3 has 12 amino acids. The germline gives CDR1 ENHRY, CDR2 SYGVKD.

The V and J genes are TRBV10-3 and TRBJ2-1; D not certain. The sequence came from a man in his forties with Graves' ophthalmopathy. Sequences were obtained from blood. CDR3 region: CAISSSYNEQFF. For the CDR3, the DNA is TGTGCCATCAGTTCTTCCTACAATGAGCAGTTCTTC.